This T cell receptor beta chain was recorded in a study of T cell repertoires in cytomegalovirus infection. Study details: Carrying CMV and the relevant HLA type showed in public TCR beta signatures.

TCRdb re-called the reads through MiXCR, storing one row per CDR3 protein. The sample includes approximately 140,000 distinct CDR3 sequences, about 6% of them seen just once. Study-wide points: HLA-C-restricted CMV clonotypes gave the most frequent clonotype in two of eight donors.

Germline assignment: CDR1 SGHDT and CDR2 YYEEEE. V gave up 3 bases and J gave up 4 bases; unmatched junction bases: 15. The CDR3 is 18 amino acids. About this clonotype itself: Its antigen is unidentified.

The chain joins TRBV5-6 to TRBJ1-3, with TRBD1 identical over 8 bases. The specimen sequenced was PBMCs. The clonotype comes from a human donor in good health (CMV status not recorded). Some clones in this sample may be carry-over from other donors' samples. CDR3 sequence reads: CASSSPGQGLSNGNTIYF. In DNA, the CDR3 is TGTGCCAGCAGCTCACCAGGACAGGGCCTATCAAACGGAAACACCATATATTTT.